Here is one T cell receptor (beta chain) with its context. TCR beta cDNA was made by 5'RACE template switching with UMIs. TCRdb derives one entry per CDR3 protein from the 5' RACE reads, leaving out DNA. The data show 120,000 to 150,000 distinct CDR3 sequences, and the top ten clones hold approximately 12%. The data derive from a study of T cells expressing NK-cell markers. Study summary: It was sorted CD3+CD56-NKG2C+, CD3+CD56+NKG2C- and CD3+CD56+NKG2C+ T cells that provided the TCR beta repertoires. Serological testing identified seven of the eight sequenced donors as HCMV-seropositive and one as seronegative.

Sequencing used blood T cells: a sorted CD56 or NKG2C T cell subset, CD4+ or CD8+ T cells, or bulk PBMC T cells (not recorded which). This receptor was identified in a man younger than 30 in good health.

The CDR3 spells CASRLAGPDNEQFF. The rearrangement links TRBV5-1 to TRBJ2-1; TCRdb's assignment of TRBD1 cannot be checked, as there is no DNA. There are 14 residues in the CDR3. Germline values: CDR1 SGHRS, CDR2 YFSETQ.